This T cell receptor beta chain was identified during a study of T cell responses to AZD1222 COVID-19 vaccine. Concerning this clone: Antigen unknown.

With 5 bases clipped from V and 1 base from J, the junction kept 9 bases outside the gene matches. The CDR3 extends over 16 amino acids. CDR1 and CDR2 (germline): SEHNR, FQNEAQ (reference sequence). The table came from immunoSEQ multiplex PCR; TCRdb's copy has only in-frame clones and leaves some out. The profile shows around 100,000 clones, approximately 84% of them singletons. General study findings and limits: The peak T cell response came first, and repertoires were sampled only after it.

V is TRBV7-9 and J is TRBJ2-5, with 8 bases fitting TRBD2. This receptor was obtained from an adult in good health. The sequenced sample was peripheral blood, obtained on day 0 of AZD1222 vaccination. In nucleotides, the CDR3 is TGTGCCAGCAGCCTCATGGGGCTAGCGGGCCAAGAGACCCAGTACTTC. Residues: CASSLMGLAGQETQYF.